The rows below give T cell receptor beta chains drawn from one sample of a study of long-term antiretroviral therapy in people with HIV. TCRdb's table, derived via immunoSEQ multiplex PCR, lists solely in-frame clones and lacks some. The data hold more than 35,000 clones, with nearly 95% observed a single time. The sample was unsorted PBMCs, taken 3.7 years after starting antiretroviral therapy. The receptors were sampled from a woman aged 45-59 years with HIV. Both conserved end residues are part of each CDR3. D genes are given only for firm matches. Clone size is given for some rows only: seen once, a few or many times, or a class if the clone is expanded.

j_call: TRBJ1-4
d_call: -
clone_size: -
v_call: TRBV2
cdr3_nt: TGTGCCAGCAGTCAGAGGGTTGAAAAACTGTTTTTT
cdr3_aa: CASSQRVEKLFF

j_call: TRBJ1-2
d_call: -
clone_size: -
v_call: TRBV2
cdr3_nt: TGTGCCAGCAGGAGGGATGGGGACTATGGCTACACCTTC
cdr3_aa: CASRRDGDYGYTF

j_call: TRBJ2-2
d_call: -
clone_size: -
v_call: TRBV19
cdr3_nt: TGTGCCAGTAGTTCCCAGGGTGGGGCCTACACCGGGGAGCTGTTTTTT
cdr3_aa: CASSSQGGAYTGELFF

j_call: TRBJ2-2
d_call: -
clone_size: -
v_call: TRBV6-1
cdr3_nt: TGTGCCAGCAGTGAATTAAGCAGCACCGGGGAGCTGTTTTTT
cdr3_aa: CASSELSSTGELFF

j_call: TRBJ1-2
d_call: TRBD1
clone_size: -
v_call: TRBV25-1
cdr3_nt: TGTGCCAGCGCACCGAACAGGGGAGGTAGCTATGGCTACACCTTC
cdr3_aa: CASAPNRGGSYGYTF

j_call: TRBJ1-2
d_call: -
clone_size: -
v_call: TRBV18
cdr3_nt: TGTGCCAGCTCACCCGACGCGGGGGGCTACACCTTC
cdr3_aa: CASSPDAGGYTF

j_call: TRBJ1-2
d_call: -
clone_size: -
v_call: TRBV6-6
cdr3_nt: TGTGCCAGCAGTTACGGGCAGGGAGGAGGCGGCTACACCTTC
cdr3_aa: CASSYGQGGGGYTF

j_call: TRBJ2-2
d_call: TRBD1
clone_size: -
v_call: TRBV7-8
cdr3_nt: TGTGCCAGCAGCTTTCTACAGGGGTTAAGTGATTTCGAGAACACCGGGGAGCTGTTTTTT
cdr3_aa: CASSFLQGLSDFENTGELFF

j_call: TRBJ2-5
d_call: TRBD1
clone_size: -
v_call: TRBV7-2
cdr3_nt: TGTGCCAGCAGCTTAAGGGGGCGAGAGACCCAGTACTTC
cdr3_aa: CASSLRGRETQYF

j_call: TRBJ1-6
d_call: -
clone_size: few
v_call: TRBV13
cdr3_nt: TGTGCCAGCACAATACGAGGGACACTAAATAATTCACCCCTCCACTTT
cdr3_aa: CASTIRGTLNNSPLHF

j_call: TRBJ2-7
d_call: -
clone_size: -
v_call: TRBV7-2
cdr3_nt: TGTGCCAGCAGCTCCGCACAGTACGAGCAGTACTTC
cdr3_aa: CASSSAQYEQYF

j_call: TRBJ1-1
d_call: -
clone_size: -
v_call: TRBV12-2
cdr3_nt: TGTGCAAGTCGCTTAGGAGAATCGGACAGGAAACCCGAAGCAGAAGCTTTCTTT
cdr3_aa: CASRLGESDRKPEAEAFF

j_call: TRBJ2-7
d_call: TRBD1
clone_size: once
v_call: TRBV6-1
cdr3_nt: TGTGCCAGCACGTCGGTATCGACAGGGGGGTACGAGCAGTACTTC
cdr3_aa: CASTSVSTGGYEQYF

j_call: TRBJ2-4
d_call: -
clone_size: once
v_call: TRBV5-8
cdr3_nt: TGTGCCAGCAGCTTCTCTCGAGGTGGAGAAAACATTCAGTACTTC
cdr3_aa: CASSFSRGGENIQYF

j_call: TRBJ1-4
d_call: -
clone_size: -
v_call: TRBV7-2
cdr3_nt: TGTGCCAGCAGCTTACCTTCCAGGGAAGGACTGTTTTTT
cdr3_aa: CASSLPSREGLFF

j_call: TRBJ1-4
d_call: -
clone_size: -
v_call: TRBV4-3
cdr3_nt: TGCGCCAGCAGCCCCCGCGAGGGCGAAGGGGAAAAACTGTTTTTT
cdr3_aa: CASSPREGEGEKLFF

j_call: TRBJ2-3
d_call: -
clone_size: -
v_call: TRBV7-2
cdr3_nt: TGTGCCAGCAGCCCTAACCCGACTACAGATACGCAGTATTTT
cdr3_aa: CASSPNPTTDTQYF

j_call: TRBJ1-1
d_call: -
clone_size: -
v_call: TRBV6-1
cdr3_nt: TGTGCCAGCAGTGAATATCCGGGACAACTGAACACTGAAGCTTTCTTT
cdr3_aa: CASSEYPGQLNTEAFF

j_call: TRBJ1-1
d_call: TRBD1
clone_size: -
v_call: TRBV7-2
cdr3_nt: TGTGCCAGCAGCAAGGACAGGTGGGCTGAAGCTTTCTTT
cdr3_aa: CASSKDRWAEAFF

j_call: TRBJ1-1
d_call: -
clone_size: few
v_call: TRBV5-6
cdr3_nt: TGTGCCAGCAGCGACGGACCGAACACTGAAGCTTTCTTT
cdr3_aa: CASSDGPNTEAFF

j_call: TRBJ2-7
d_call: -
clone_size: -
v_call: TRBV18
cdr3_nt: TGTGCCAGCTCCGAGGACTCCATCAGTGGCGAGCAGTACTTC
cdr3_aa: CASSEDSISGEQYF

j_call: TRBJ1-5
d_call: -
clone_size: -
v_call: TRBV9
cdr3_nt: TGTGCCAGCAGCGCCTGGAATAGCAATCAGCCCCAGCATTTT
cdr3_aa: CASSAWNSNQPQHF

j_call: TRBJ1-4
d_call: TRBD1
clone_size: -
v_call: TRBV29-1
cdr3_nt: TGCAGCGTTGCCCAGGGGGCTAATGAAAAACTGTTTTTT
cdr3_aa: CSVAQGANEKLFF

j_call: TRBJ2-1
d_call: -
clone_size: -
v_call: TRBV19
cdr3_nt: TGTGCCAGTAGTATATCCCCTGACAGGGAGCAGTTCTTC
cdr3_aa: CASSISPDREQFF

j_call: TRBJ1-4
d_call: -
clone_size: -
v_call: TRBV2
cdr3_nt: TGTGCCAGCAGGTCCGGGTTGGCAGGGCAAGCTGAAAAACTGTTTTTT
cdr3_aa: CASRSGLAGQAEKLFF

j_call: TRBJ1-2
d_call: TRBD1
clone_size: -
v_call: TRBV6-6
cdr3_nt: TGTGCCAGCAGTTACTCCCGCTCGGACAGGGGGCATGGCTACACCTTC
cdr3_aa: CASSYSRSDRGHGYTF

j_call: TRBJ2-5
d_call: TRBD1
clone_size: -
v_call: TRBV4-2
cdr3_nt: TGTGCCAGCAGCCAAAGTACGGGTGGGACAGGGTCCACCCAAGAGACCCAGTACTTC
cdr3_aa: CASSQSTGGTGSTQETQYF

j_call: TRBJ1-3
d_call: -
clone_size: -
v_call: TRBV25-1
cdr3_nt: TGTGCCAGCGGAGACAGCTCTGGAAACACCATATATTTT
cdr3_aa: CASGDSSGNTIYF

j_call: TRBJ2-7
d_call: TRBD1
clone_size: -
v_call: TRBV4-1
cdr3_nt: TGCGCCAGCAGGGGGACAGGGATGAGGGAGCAGTACTTC
cdr3_aa: CASRGTGMREQYF

j_call: TRBJ2-3
d_call: TRBD2
clone_size: -
v_call: TRBV7-2
cdr3_nt: TGTGCCAGCAGCGGGCGGGGGGGCCTTAGCACAGATACGCAGTATTTT
cdr3_aa: CASSGRGGLSTDTQYF

j_call: TRBJ2-5
d_call: -
clone_size: -
v_call: TRBV9
cdr3_nt: TGTGCCAGCAGCGTGGGCGGGGTGGTAGAGACCCAGTACTTC
cdr3_aa: CASSVGGVVETQYF

j_call: TRBJ1-1
d_call: TRBD1
clone_size: -
v_call: TRBV5-1
cdr3_nt: TGCGCCAGCAGCTTGAAGGCAGGGGGCACTGAAGCTTTCTTT
cdr3_aa: CASSLKAGGTEAFF

j_call: TRBJ2-3
d_call: TRBD2
clone_size: -
v_call: TRBV5-1
cdr3_nt: TGCGCCAGCAGCTTCTCGGGGGGGGCCGGAGATACGCAGTATTTT
cdr3_aa: CASSFSGGAGDTQYF

j_call: TRBJ2-5
d_call: -
clone_size: -
v_call: TRBV13
cdr3_nt: TGTGCCAGCAGCTTACTGGGTCCCCAAGAGACCCAGTACTTC
cdr3_aa: CASSLLGPQETQYF

j_call: TRBJ2-4
d_call: -
clone_size: -
v_call: TRBV11-2
cdr3_nt: TGTGCCAGCAGCTCAGACAGGCGGTCAAACATTCAGTACTTC
cdr3_aa: CASSSDRRSNIQYF

j_call: TRBJ2-6
d_call: TRBD1
clone_size: -
v_call: TRBV29-1
cdr3_nt: TGCAGCGTTGATGCAGGGGGCTCTGCCTGGTTTGGGGCCAACGTCCTGACTTTC
cdr3_aa: CSVDAGGSAWFGANVLTF

j_call: TRBJ1-2
d_call: -
clone_size: -
v_call: TRBV5-6
cdr3_nt: TGTGCCAGCAGCTTGGTGGAAGCATATGGCTACACCTTC
cdr3_aa: CASSLVEAYGYTF

j_call: TRBJ1-3
d_call: -
clone_size: -
v_call: TRBV2
cdr3_nt: TGTGCCAGCAGTGAATTGGGGGGCTCCACTGGAAACACCATATATTTT
cdr3_aa: CASSELGGSTGNTIYF

j_call: TRBJ2-1
d_call: -
clone_size: -
v_call: TRBV19
cdr3_nt: TGTGCCAGTAGTTTTTCCGGGACGATAAATGAGCAGTTCTTC
cdr3_aa: CASSFSGTINEQFF

j_call: TRBJ1-4
d_call: -
clone_size: -
v_call: TRBV5-5
cdr3_nt: TGTGCCAGCAGCTTGGGTACCTTTAATGAAAAACTGTTTTTT
cdr3_aa: CASSLGTFNEKLFF

j_call: TRBJ2-2
d_call: TRBD2
clone_size: -
v_call: TRBV4-3
cdr3_nt: TGCGCCAGCAGCCAGGGGGGTAGCGGGGGGAAAATCGGGGAGCTGTTTTTT
cdr3_aa: CASSQGGSGGKIGELFF

j_call: TRBJ2-7
d_call: TRBD1
clone_size: -
v_call: TRBV19
cdr3_nt: TGTGCCAGTAGTCTACAGGGGACAGCCTACGAGCAGTACTTC
cdr3_aa: CASSLQGTAYEQYF

j_call: TRBJ2-3
d_call: TRBD2
clone_size: -
v_call: TRBV5-6
cdr3_nt: TGTGCCAGCAGCTTGGGAGTGTGGAGCGGGGAATACACAGATACGCAGTATTTT
cdr3_aa: CASSLGVWSGEYTDTQYF

j_call: TRBJ2-1
d_call: -
clone_size: -
v_call: TRBV7-2
cdr3_nt: TGTGCCAGCAGCTTACTAGGCCCTGGGGGAAACAATGAGCAGTTCTTC
cdr3_aa: CASSLLGPGGNNEQFF